The following is a TCR beta chain sequence with its context. Produced via immunoSEQ multiplex PCR; TCRdb's table is partial and in-frame only. The sample lists 250,000 to 400,000 clones, 88% occurring once. This specimen belongs to a study of blood T cell repertoires in COVID-19. Study-wide background: Collection of acute and convalescent COVID-19 samples took place in the United States, Italy and Spain.

It was during active infection that Seattle patients were enrolled and then longitudinally followed. In germline, CDR1 is LNHDA, CDR2 SQIVND (reference sequence). This CDR3 region has 17 residues. Trimming took 3 bases from V and 2 from J; bases not matched to a gene: 9. Sequencing was performed on peripheral blood. The genes are TRBV19 and TRBJ1-5, with 8 bases aligning to TRBD1. The receptor was isolated from a woman aged 25-40 years with COVID-19, enrolled during active disease. CDR3 sequence (DNA): TGTGCCAGTAGTATTACGGCGGGACAGGTCGGCAATCAGCCCCAGCATTTT. Amino acid sequence: CASSITAGQVGNQPQHF.